One TCR beta chain is described in this entry. The CDR3 spans 14 residues. The ends lost 4 bases at V and 2 bases at J; junction bases unmatched: 3. Germline assignment: CDR1 KGHDR and CDR2 SFDVKD. Profiled with immunoSEQ multiplex PCR; TCRdb holds only in-frame clones, not every one. This table holds more than 90,000 clones, 70% to 90% found once. The sample comes from a study of blood T cell repertoires in COVID-19. About the research overall: The samples span acute and convalescent COVID-19 from the United States, Italy and Spain. T cells, B-cell-depleted T cells, or PBMCs provided the cDNA or gDNA that served as material.

This chain joins TRBV24-1 and TRBJ2-5, with TRBD1 matching over 7 bases. The sequenced sample consisted of peripheral blood. The sequence was obtained from a man between 65 and 79 years old who had recovered from COVID-19. The CDR3 protein is CATSDMDRQETQYF. In DNA, the CDR3 is TGTGCCACCAGTGACATGGACAGGCAAGAGACCCAGTACTTC.